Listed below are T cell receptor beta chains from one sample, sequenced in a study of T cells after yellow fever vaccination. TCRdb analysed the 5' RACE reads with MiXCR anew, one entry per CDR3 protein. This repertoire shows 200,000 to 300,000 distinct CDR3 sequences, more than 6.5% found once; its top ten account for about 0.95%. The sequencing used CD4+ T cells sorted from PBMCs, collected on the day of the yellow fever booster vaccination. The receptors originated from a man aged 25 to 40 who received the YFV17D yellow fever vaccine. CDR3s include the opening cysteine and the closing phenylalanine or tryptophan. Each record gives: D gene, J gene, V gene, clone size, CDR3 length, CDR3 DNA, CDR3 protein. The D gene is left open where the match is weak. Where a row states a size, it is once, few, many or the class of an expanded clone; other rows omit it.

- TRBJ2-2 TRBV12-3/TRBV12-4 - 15 TGTGCCAGCAGCCCCGGGACACTCGGAACCGGGGAGCTGTTTTTT CASSPGTLGTGELFF
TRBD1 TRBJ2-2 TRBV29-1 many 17 TGCAGCGTTGAAAGCCCCCCACCAGGGGGCGGCACCGGGGAGCTGTTTTTT CSVESPPPGGGTGELFF
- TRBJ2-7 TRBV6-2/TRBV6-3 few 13 TGTGCCAGCCGCCTGACAGATCGATACGAGCAGTACTTC CASRLTDRYEQYF
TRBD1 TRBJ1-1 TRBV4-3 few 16 TGCGCCAGCAGCCAAGAATCCGGGACAGGGGTGGATGAAGCTTTCTTT CASSQESGTGVDEAFF
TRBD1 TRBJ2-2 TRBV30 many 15 TGTGCCTGGAGGCCGGGACAGGGTAACACCGGGGAGCTGTTTTTT CAWRPGQGNTGELFF
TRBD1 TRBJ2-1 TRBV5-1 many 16 TGCGCCAGCAGCTTGGCAGCAGGGGGCTGGCTGGATGAGCAGTTCTTC CASSLAAGGWLDEQFF
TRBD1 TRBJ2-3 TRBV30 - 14 TGTGCCTGGGGGACCGGGACAGTCCCAGATACGCAGTATTTT CAWGTGTVPDTQYF
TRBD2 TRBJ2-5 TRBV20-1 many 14 TGCAGTGCTCAAACTAGCGGGAGAGTAGAGACCCAGTACTTC CSAQTSGRVETQYF
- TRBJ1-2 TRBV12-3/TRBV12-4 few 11 TGTGCCAGCACGGACCTCTATGGCTACACCTTC CASTDLYGYTF
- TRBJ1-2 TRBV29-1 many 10 TGCAGCGTCCAGGACTATGGCTACACCTTC CSVQDYGYTF
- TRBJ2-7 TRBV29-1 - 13 TGCAGCGCCCCGGGACTCTCCATGCGCGAGCAGTACTTC CSAPGLSMREQYF
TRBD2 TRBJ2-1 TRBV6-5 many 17 TGTGCCAGCAGTTATACCCCCACTAGCGGGAGGATCAATGAGCAGTTCTTC CASSYTPTSGRINEQFF
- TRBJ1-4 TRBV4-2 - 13 TGTGCCAGCGGAGGGACGGATAATGAAAAACTGTTTTTT CASGGTDNEKLFF
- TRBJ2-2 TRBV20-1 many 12 TGCAGTGCCAGGGATATCGGCGGGGAGCTGTTTTTT CSARDIGGELFF
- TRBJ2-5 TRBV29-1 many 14 TGCAGCGTTGCCAGATATGACACCCAAGAGACCCAGTACTTC CSVARYDTQETQYF
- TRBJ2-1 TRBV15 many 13 TGTGCCACCAGCAAACCCGGGACGAAGGAGCAGTTCTTC CATSKPGTKEQFF
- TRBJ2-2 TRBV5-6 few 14 TGTGCCAGCAGCTCCTGGACCCTAACCGGGGAGCTGTTTTTT CASSSWTLTGELFF
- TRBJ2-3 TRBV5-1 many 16 TGCGCCAGCAGCTTAAATGGGTTAACTAGCACAGATACGCAGTATTTT CASSLNGLTSTDTQYF
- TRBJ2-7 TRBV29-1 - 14 TGCAGCGTTGAGAAGAGCGGTCTTTCCTACGAGCAGTACTTC CSVEKSGLSYEQYF
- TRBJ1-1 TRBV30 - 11 TGTGCCTTATCTCGAGTGTGGGAAGCTTTCTTT CALSRVWEAFF
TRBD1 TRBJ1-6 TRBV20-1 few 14 TGCAGTGCTAGGAGACAGGGGATGGATTCACCCCTCCACTTT CSARRQGMDSPLHF
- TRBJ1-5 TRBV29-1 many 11 TGCAGCGTGGCGACGGCGGTGGGCCAGCATTTT CSVATAVGQHF
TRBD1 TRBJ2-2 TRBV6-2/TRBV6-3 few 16 TGTGCCAGCAGAAACCGGGACAGAAAGAACACCGGGGAGCTGTTTTTT CASRNRDRKNTGELFF
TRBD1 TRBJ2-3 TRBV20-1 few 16 TGCAGTGCTAGACCTCCGACAGGGGAGATCACAGATACGCAGTATTTT CSARPPTGEITDTQYF
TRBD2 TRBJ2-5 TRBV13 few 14 TGTGCCAGCCGACTAGCGGGAACCCAAGAGACCCAGTACTTC CASRLAGTQETQYF
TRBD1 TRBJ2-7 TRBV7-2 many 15 TGTGCCAGCAGCCCTAGGACAGGGGGTGTCTACGAGCAGTACTTC CASSPRTGGVYEQYF